Below are 3 T cell receptor beta chains sequenced from a single sample in a study of Tregs in tolerant kidney transplant recipients. Using immunoSEQ multiplex PCR, the repertoire was profiled, and TCRdb retains in-frame clones only, with some absent. The sample comprises around 43,000 clones, about 90% of which are singletons, and 0.6% to 0.7% rests with the top ten. The sequenced material came from Tregs from blood. These receptors were obtained from a human donor in good health.

V is TRBV12-5 and J is TRBJ1-2; TRBD1 might be the D (5 bases). Germline V gene lookup returns CDR1 LGHNT and CDR2 FRNRAP. The CDR3 runs 15 residues. V was trimmed by 2 bases and J by 3 bases, leaving 13 bases between them. The CDR3, as DNA: TGTGCTAGTGGTTTGCGATCCGGGGCCGACTATGGCTACACCTTC. Residues: CASGLRSGADYGYTF.

The chain has TRBV7-8 and TRBJ1-2; perhaps TRBD1 as D (5 bases). Trimming stripped 5 bases from V and 2 bases from J, with 18 bases between. CDR3 length equals 16 residues. The germline V gene has CDR1 SGHVS and CDR2 FQNEAQ. The CDR3 DNA reads TGTGCCAGCAGCCCCTTGCGTATCAGGGCCAACTATGGCTACACCTTC. This translates into CASSPLRIRANYGYTF.

The rearrangement uses TRBV18 and TRBJ2-2; D remains unclear. The CDR3 has 11 residues. Germline CDR1 reads KGHSH; CDR2 reads LQKENI. Trimming stripped 5 bases from V and 5 bases from J, with 3 bases between. DNA for the CDR3: TGTGCCAGCTCAGTGACCGGGGAGCTGTTTTTT. Residues: CASSVTGELFF.